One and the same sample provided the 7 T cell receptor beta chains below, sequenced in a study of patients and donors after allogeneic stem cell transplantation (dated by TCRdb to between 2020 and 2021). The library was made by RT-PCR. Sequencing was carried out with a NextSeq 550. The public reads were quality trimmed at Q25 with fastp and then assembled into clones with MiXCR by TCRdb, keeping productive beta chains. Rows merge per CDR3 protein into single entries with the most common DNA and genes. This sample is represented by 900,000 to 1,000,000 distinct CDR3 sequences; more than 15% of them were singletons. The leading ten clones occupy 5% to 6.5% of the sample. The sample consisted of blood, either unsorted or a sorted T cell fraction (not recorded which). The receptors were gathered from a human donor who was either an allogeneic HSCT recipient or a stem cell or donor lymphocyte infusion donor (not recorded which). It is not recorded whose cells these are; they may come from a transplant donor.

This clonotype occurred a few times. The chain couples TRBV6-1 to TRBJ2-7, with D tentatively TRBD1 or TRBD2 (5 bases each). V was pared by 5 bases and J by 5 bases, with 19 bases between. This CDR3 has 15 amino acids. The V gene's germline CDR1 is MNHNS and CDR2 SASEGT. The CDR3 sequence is CASSPFGAKYDEQYF. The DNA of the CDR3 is TGTGCCAGCAGTCCCTTCGGGGCTAAATATGACGAGCAGTACTTC.

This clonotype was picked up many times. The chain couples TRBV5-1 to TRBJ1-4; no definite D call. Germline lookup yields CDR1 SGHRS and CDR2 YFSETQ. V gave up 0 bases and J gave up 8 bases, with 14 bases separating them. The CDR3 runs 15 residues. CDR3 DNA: TGCGCCAGCAGCTTGGGCCAAGGGAAAGGAGAAAAACTGTTTTTT. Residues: CASSLGQGKGEKLFF.

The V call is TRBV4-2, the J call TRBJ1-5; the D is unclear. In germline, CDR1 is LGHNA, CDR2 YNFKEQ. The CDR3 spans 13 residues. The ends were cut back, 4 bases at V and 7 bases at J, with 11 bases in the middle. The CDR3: CASSPNNEQPQHF. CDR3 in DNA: TGTGCCAGCAGCCCAAACAATGAACAGCCCCAGCATTTT.

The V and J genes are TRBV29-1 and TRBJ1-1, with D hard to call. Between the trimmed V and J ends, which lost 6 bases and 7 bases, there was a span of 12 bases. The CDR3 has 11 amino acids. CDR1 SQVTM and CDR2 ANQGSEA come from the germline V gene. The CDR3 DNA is TGCAGCGTCCCTGGGCGGGGTGAAGCTTTCTTT. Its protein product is CSVPGRGEAFF.

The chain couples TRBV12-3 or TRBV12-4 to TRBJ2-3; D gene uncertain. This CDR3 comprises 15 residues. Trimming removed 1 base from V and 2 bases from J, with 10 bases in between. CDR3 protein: CASSLVGSFTDTQYF. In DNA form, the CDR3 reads TGTGCCAGCAGTTTAGTGGGGTCGTTCACAGATACGCAGTATTTT.

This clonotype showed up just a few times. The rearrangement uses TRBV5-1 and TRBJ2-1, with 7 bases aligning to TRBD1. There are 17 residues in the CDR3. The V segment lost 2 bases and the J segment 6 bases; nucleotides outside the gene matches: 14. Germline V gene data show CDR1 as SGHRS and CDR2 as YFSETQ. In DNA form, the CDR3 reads TGCGCCAGCAGCTTCCAGAAAAGGACAGGAGTAATCAATGAGCAGTTCTTC. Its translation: CASSFQKRTGVINEQFF.

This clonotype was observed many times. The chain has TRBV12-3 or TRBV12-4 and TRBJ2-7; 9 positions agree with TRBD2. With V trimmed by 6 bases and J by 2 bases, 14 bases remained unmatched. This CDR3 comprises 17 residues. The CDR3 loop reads CASRLTSGGGITYEQYF. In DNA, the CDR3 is TGTGCCAGCAGGTTGACTAGCGGAGGCGGAATTACCTACGAGCAGTACTTC.